This entry lists 20 T cell receptor beta chains sequenced from one sample in a study of T cells in Graves' hyperthyroidism and ophthalmopathy. TCR beta CDR3 regions were amplified from RNA. The TCR CDR3 was amplified in a first-round RT-PCR using the HTBI primer set. TCRdb re-analysed the multiplex PCR reads in MiXCR, keeping a single row per CDR3 protein. This repertoire shows fewer than 350,000 distinct CDR3 sequences, 21% found once; its top ten account for about 50%. The sequencing input was blood. The receptors stem from a woman in her forties or fifties with Graves' hyperthyroidism.

The sample holds many counts of this clonotype. The rearrangement links TRBV3-1 to TRBJ1-2, with unresolved D. The CDR3 has 15 amino acids. The germline V gene has CDR1 LGHDT and CDR2 YNNKEL (reference sequence). With 1 base removed from V and 2 bases from J, the gap between germline ends came to 11 bases. CDR3 sequence: CASSQGVLTNYGYTF. The CDR3 DNA is TGTGCCAGCAGCCAAGGGGTCCTTACCAACTATGGCTACACCTTC.

This clonotype was observed at least ten times. The V gene is TRBV7-9, the J gene TRBJ1-6; possible D gene TRBD1, 6 bases. Per germline, CDR1 SEHNR and CDR2 FQNEAQ (reference sequence). The CDR3 has 14 amino acids. Trimming cost V 1 base and J 9 bases, with 10 bases left between them. The CDR3 DNA sequence: TGTGCCAGCAGCTTAGGGACAGCTCTTTCACCCCTCCACTTT. It yields the protein CASSLGTALSPLHF.

Points on this clonotype: This sequence may be a read error, since a much larger clone differs from it by one base. The rearrangement joins TRBV5-1 to TRBJ1-1; D might be TRBD1 (5 bases). Germline V gives CDR1 SGHRS, CDR2 YFSETQ. The CDR3 runs 12 residues. The CDR3 is CAGSREGVGAFF. CDR3 coding DNA: TGCGCCGGCAGCCGGGAAGGGGTCGGGGCTTTCTTT. The whole variable domain, filled in from reference TRBV5-1 and TRBJ1-1, reads KAGVTQTPRYLIKTRGQQVTLSCSPISGHRSVSWYQQTPGQGLQFLFEYFSETQRNKGNFPGRFSGRQFSNSRSEMNVSTLELGDSALYLCAGSREGVGAFFGQGTRLTVV.

The chain has TRBV2 and TRBJ1-3; D is perhaps TRBD1 (5 bases). Per the germline V gene, CDR1 is SNHLY and CDR2 is FYNNEI. V dropped 6 bases and J dropped 2 bases, with 17 bases sitting between them. There are 16 residues in the CDR3. The CDR3 sequence is CASRATAGSPGNTIYF. As DNA, the CDR3 is TGTGCCAGCAGGGCCACTGCAGGGTCTCCTGGAAACACCATATATTTT.

This clonotype has a count of ten or more. This chain connects TRBV2 to TRBJ2-3, with a tentative D call TRBD2 (6 bases). The CDR3 length is 16 residues. Germline CDR1 SNHLY, CDR2 FYNNEI. Trimming stripped 7 bases from V and 0 bases from J, with 17 bases between. The chain's CDR3 is CASTKGASVSTDTQYF. As DNA, the CDR3 is TGTGCCAGCACCAAAGGGGCTAGCGTCAGCACAGATACGCAGTATTTT.

This clonotype occurred many times. V usage is TRBV6-1 and J usage is TRBJ1-2, with unresolved D. CDR1 is MNHNS and CDR2 is SASEGT in the germline V gene. The V end lost 3 bases, the J end lost 3 bases, and 8 bases lay between the germline ends. The CDR3 sequence is 13 residues long. CDR3 loop: CASSESGDYGYTF. Written as DNA, the CDR3 is TGTGCCAGCAGTGAGTCCGGGGACTATGGCTACACCTTC.

This clonotype came up many times. CDR3 loop: CASSSSGRATDTQYF. In nucleotides, the CDR3 is TGTGCCAGCAGTTCTAGCGGGAGGGCCACAGATACGCAGTATTTT. The rearrangement joins TRBV28 to TRBJ2-3, with 12 bases identical to TRBD2. Germline CDR1 is MDHEN and CDR2 is SYDVKM. The J segment lost 2 bases and the V segment lost 4 bases, leaving 1 base of the junction unmatched. This CDR3 region has 15 residues.

Ten or more counts support this clonotype. The rearrangement uses TRBV20-1 and TRBJ2-7; 9 nucleotides line up with TRBD2. The CDR3 is 13 residues long. Losses at the gene ends were 1 base for V and 5 bases for J; bases not matched to a gene: 3. Germline-derived CDR1 and CDR2 are DFQATT and SNEGSKA (reference sequence). CDR3: CSARASGKDEQYF. The CDR3 DNA is TGCAGTGCTAGAGCTAGCGGGAAGGACGAGCAGTACTTC.

This clonotype was seen many times. V and J are TRBV12-3 or TRBV12-4 and TRBJ2-1; D gene uncertain. The germline V and J ends were trimmed by 6 bases and 9 bases, with 9 bases remaining between them. CDR3 length: 11 amino acids. Written as DNA, the CDR3 is TGTGCCAGCAGGGGCCCGTTTGAGCAGTTCTTC. Translation: CASRGPFEQFF.

This clonotype was observed a few times. V gene TRBV19 combines with J gene TRBJ2-1, with 9 nucleotides matching TRBD2. Trimming cost V 6 bases and J 10 bases; bases outside gene matches: 7. This CDR3 has 13 amino acids. In germline, CDR1 is LNHDA, CDR2 SQIVND (reference sequence). The CDR3 DNA sequence: TGTGCCAGTAGCTCGGTGACTAGCGGAGAGCAGTTCTTC. Its protein is CASSSVTSGEQFF.

Worth noting for this clonotype: A much larger clone lies a single base off, so this may be a read error. The chain recombines TRBV6-5 with TRBJ1-2; tentative D call: TRBD1 (6 bases). The length of the CDR3 is 15 residues. CDR1 MNHEY and CDR2 SVGAGI come from the germline V gene. The CDR3 bases are TGTGCCAGCGGTTACTCGACAGGCCCTAACTATGGCTACACCTTC. Translating it yields CASGYSTGPNYGYTF.

This clonotype was seen many times. The chain is built from TRBV27 and TRBJ2-1; 7 bases fit TRBD2. The J segment lost 5 bases and the V segment lost 5 bases, leaving 12 bases of the junction unmatched. The CDR3 length is 16 residues. Germline CDR1 reads MNHEY; CDR2 reads SMNVEV (reference sequence). The CDR3 is CASSLNEAGLNNEQFF. As DNA, the CDR3 is TGTGCCAGCAGTCTGAACGAAGCGGGATTAAACAATGAGCAGTTCTTC.

In this sample, this clonotype turned up many times. This sequence joins TRBV6-2 or TRBV6-3 and TRBJ2-1; TRBD1 matches at 10 bases. V shed 5 bases, J shed 7 bases, and the junction held 8 bases outside the gene matches. Germline CDR1 is MNHEY and CDR2 is SVGEGT. The CDR3 runs to 15 residues. CDR3 DNA sequence: TGTGCCAGCAGTCCAGGGACAGGGGACGGGAATGAGCAGTTCTTC. Translated: CASSPGTGDGNEQFF.

The table lists this clonotype with many counts. This chain uses TRBV5-6 with TRBJ1-6, with D maybe TRBD1 (6 bases). Trimming stripped 4 bases from V and 7 bases from J, with 9 bases between. The germline gives CDR1 SGHDT, CDR2 YYEEEE. The CDR3 is 13 residues long. CDR3 in amino acids: CASSRDINSPLHF. The DNA of the CDR3 is TGTGCCAGCAGCCGGGACATCAATTCACCCCTCCACTTT.

This clonotype showed up just a few times. The V and J genes are TRBV6-1 and TRBJ1-5; D gene unclear. The germline V gene has CDR1 MNHNS and CDR2 SASEGT. The CDR3 consists of 15 residues. V shed 5 bases and J shed 2 bases, with 13 bases lying between them. The CDR3 protein is CASSLGSRGNQPQHF. In DNA, the CDR3 is TGTGCCAGCAGTCTGGGGAGTCGGGGCAATCAGCCCCAGCATTTT.

The chain employs TRBV20-1 and TRBJ1-2, with 9 bases identical to TRBD1. The CDR3 length is 14 residues. V trimming: 5 bases; J trimming: 2 bases; junction bases outside the gene matches: 6. The germline V gene encodes CDR1 DFQATT and CDR2 SNEGSKA (reference sequence). The CDR3 loop is CSAFDRGRNYGYTF. The CDR3 region has the DNA TGCAGTGCTTTTGACAGGGGGAGAAACTATGGCTACACCTTC.

The rearrangement uses TRBV5-8 and TRBJ1-5; 8 bases agree with TRBD1. The CDR3 consists of 15 residues. V gave up 4 bases and J gave up 4 bases; unmatched junction bases: 7. The germline V gene has CDR1 SGHTS and CDR2 YDEGEE. CDR3: CASSPLGQVNQPQHF. The CDR3 DNA reads TGTGCCAGCAGCCCCCTGGGACAGGTAAATCAGCCCCAGCATTTT.

This clonotype has a handful of counts. V usage is TRBV11-2 and J usage is TRBJ1-6; unclear D gene. The V and J ends lost 3 bases and 5 bases respectively, with 8 bases between them. Germline values: CDR1 SGHAT, CDR2 FQNNGV. The length of the CDR3 is 14 residues. This CDR3 reads CASSFLVDNSPLHF. The CDR3 nucleotides read TGTGCCAGCAGCTTCTTGGTCGATAATTCACCCCTCCACTTT.

The table lists this clonotype with many counts. This chain connects TRBV7-8 to TRBJ2-3, with no clear D. V was pared by 1 base and J by 4 bases, with 6 bases between. Per germline, CDR1 SGHVS and CDR2 FQNEAQ. The CDR3 is 13 amino acids. DNA for the CDR3: TGTGCCAGCAGCTTAGAAGGGTCAGATACGCAGTATTTT. Translating gives CASSLEGSDTQYF. The entire variable domain, with the rest obtained from reference TRBV7-8 and TRBJ2-3, is as follows: GAGVSQSPRYKVAKRGQDVALRCDPISGHVSLFWYQQALGQGPEFLTYFQNEAQLDKSGLPSDRFFAERPEGSVSTLKIQRTQQEDSAVYLCASSLEGSDTQYFGPGTRLTVL.

This clonotype was observed a single time. J is TRBJ2-7 and V is TRBV7-9; no clear D gene. V was clipped by 5 bases and J by 3 bases, with 8 bases between them. The CDR3 has 12 amino acids. Germline V gives CDR1 SEHNR, CDR2 FQNEAQ (reference sequence). DNA of the CDR3: TGTGCCAGCAGCGCGGACCACTACGAGCAGTACTTC. Translating gives CASSADHYEQYF.